This TCR beta chain was documented in a study of response to subunit inactivated influenza vaccine. TCRdb passed the RT-PCR reads through MiXCR, listing each CDR3 protein once. The sample lists about 520,000 distinct CDR3 sequences; roughly 7.6% were seen once. The germline V gene has CDR1 DFQATT and CDR2 SNEGSKA (reference sequence). Trimming cost V 3 bases and J 4 bases; bases outside gene matches: 8. The CDR3 is made up of 15 amino acids. This clonotype appeared many times. Antigen specificity is unknown. Study results and caveats: With each seasonal influenza vaccination, the authors suggested, few new T cells are recruited.

Sample: PBMCs from blood, taken around 25 months after vaccination. This TCR was recovered from a man aged 50-75 years who received an inactivated influenza vaccine. This sequence joins TRBV20-1 and TRBJ2-1, with TRBD1 matching over 8 bases. CDR3 DNA: TGCAGTGCTAGTCCCGGGACAGGCGAGTACAATGAGCAGTTCTTC. This codes for CSASPGTGEYNEQFF.